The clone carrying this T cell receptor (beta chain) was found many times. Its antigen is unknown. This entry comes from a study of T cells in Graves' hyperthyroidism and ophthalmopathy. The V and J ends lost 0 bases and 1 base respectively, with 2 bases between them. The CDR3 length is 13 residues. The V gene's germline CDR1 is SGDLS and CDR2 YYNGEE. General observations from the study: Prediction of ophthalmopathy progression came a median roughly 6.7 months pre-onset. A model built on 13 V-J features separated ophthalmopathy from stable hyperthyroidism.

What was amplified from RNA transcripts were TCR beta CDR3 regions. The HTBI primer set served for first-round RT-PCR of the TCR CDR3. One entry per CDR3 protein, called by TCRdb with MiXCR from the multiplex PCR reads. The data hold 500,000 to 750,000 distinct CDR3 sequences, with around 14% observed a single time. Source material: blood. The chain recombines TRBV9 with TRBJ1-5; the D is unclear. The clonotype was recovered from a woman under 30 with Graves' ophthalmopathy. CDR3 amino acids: CASSVGSNQPQHF. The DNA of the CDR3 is TGTGCCAGCAGCGTAGGAAGCAATCAGCCCCAGCATTTT.